This entry features one T cell receptor (beta chain) sequence. Its target is unknown. The assay was immunoSEQ multiplex PCR, and TCRdb's table has in-frame clones only and misses some. Among under 95,000 clones listed, roughly 80% were seen once. This sample was taken from a study of graft-versus-host responses after intestinal transplantation. The V segment lost 2 bases and the J segment 4 bases; nucleotides outside the gene matches: 0. Germline CDR1 reads SGHTA; CDR2 reads FQGTGA. CDR3 length equals 14 residues. The receptor was isolated from a human donor who received an intestinal transplant. Sequenced here: unstimulated CD4+ T cells sorted from spleen or lymph node cells, sampled before intestinal transplant. The chain recombines TRBV7-3 with TRBJ2-1; 9 nucleotides align to TRBD2. CDR3 loop: CASSLAGGYNEQFF. CDR3 in DNA: TGTGCCAGCAGCTTAGCGGGAGGGTACAATGAGCAGTTCTTC.